This TCR beta chain was found in a study of T-cell reconstitution after alpha-beta-depleted transplantation in children. Per germline, CDR1 SGHRS and CDR2 YFSETQ. This CDR3 is 11 amino acids long. The ends were cut back, 4 bases at V and 3 bases at J, with 4 bases in the middle. Preparation of the TCRbeta library involved a method that used unique molecular identifiers. TCRdb reanalysed the PCR reads using MiXCR and keeps one entry per CDR3 protein. The sample has 500,000 to 600,000 distinct CDR3 sequences; approximately 32% are singletons. The chain uses TRBV5-1 and TRBJ1-2; no clear D. The clonotype was recovered from a human donor who donated a stem cell graft to a child with aplastic anemia. The specimen was PBMCs from the stem cell graft donor, collected from the stem cell graft. CDR3 DNA: TGCGCCAGCAGCAAAGACTATGGCTACACCTTC. It encodes CASSKDYGYTF.